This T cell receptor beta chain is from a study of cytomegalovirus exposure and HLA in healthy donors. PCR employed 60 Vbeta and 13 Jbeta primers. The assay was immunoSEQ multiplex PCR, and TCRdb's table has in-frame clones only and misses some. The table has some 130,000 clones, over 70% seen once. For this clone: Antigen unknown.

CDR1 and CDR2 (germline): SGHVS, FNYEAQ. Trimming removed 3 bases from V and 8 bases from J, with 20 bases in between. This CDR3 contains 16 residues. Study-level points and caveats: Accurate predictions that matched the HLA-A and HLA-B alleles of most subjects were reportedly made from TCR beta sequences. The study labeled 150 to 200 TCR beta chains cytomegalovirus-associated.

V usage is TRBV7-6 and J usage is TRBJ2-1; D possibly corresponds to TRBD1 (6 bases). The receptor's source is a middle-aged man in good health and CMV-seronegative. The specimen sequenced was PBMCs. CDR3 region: CASSLTTLPSGDEQFF. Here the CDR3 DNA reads TGTGCCAGCAGCTTGACAACCTTACCCTCAGGGGATGAGCAGTTCTTC.